The entry below gives a single T cell receptor (beta chain) sequence along with its context. Trimming took 2 bases from V and 6 from J; bases not matched to a gene: 10. Germline assignment: CDR1 MNHNS and CDR2 SASEGT. The CDR3 totals 17 residues. The source of the sample is a study of blood T cell repertoires in COVID-19. Study overall: Sample material is recorded as cDNA or gDNA derived from T cells, B-cell-depleted T cells, or PBMCs.

Using immunoSEQ multiplex PCR, the repertoire was profiled, and TCRdb retains in-frame clones only, with some absent. Among about 170,000 clones listed, around three quarters were seen once. The chain combines TRBV6-1 with TRBJ2-1, with TRBD2 identical over 10 bases. The TCR sequence derives from a man aged 55-75 years with acute or convalescent COVID-19. The sample comprised peripheral blood. The CDR3 nucleotides read TGTGCCAGCAGTGAACTAGCGGGGGCCTTCGTCAGCAATGAGCAGTTCTTC. Translation gives CASSELAGAFVSNEQFF.